A selection of T cell receptor beta chains follows, all from one sample in a study of blood T cell repertoires in COVID-19. Produced via immunoSEQ multiplex PCR; TCRdb's table is partial and in-frame only. The sample lists about 130,000 clones, approximately 91% occurring once. The sequenced material came from peripheral blood. Receptors originate from a woman older than 75 with acute or convalescent COVID-19. Both conserved end residues are part of each CDR3. The D gene is left open where the match is weak. Clone size, where shown, is once, few, many, or a class for clones that have expanded.

j_gene,abundance,v_gene,d_gene,CDR3aa,CDR3nt
TRBJ2-5,once,TRBV7-8,NA,CASSLRRGSQETQYF,TGTGCCAGCAGCCTCCGGAGGGGAAGCCAAGAGACCCAGTACTTC
TRBJ2-7,NA,TRBV6-2/TRBV6-3,TRBD1,CASSFGDRVNEQYF,TGTGCCAGCAGTTTTGGGGACAGGGTCAACGAGCAGTACTTC
TRBJ2-4,NA,TRBV6-5,TRBD1,CASTGGTGVLNIQYF,TGTGCCAGCACCGGGGGGACAGGGGTGTTAAACATTCAGTACTTC
TRBJ2-2,NA,TRBV5-1,NA,CASSLEARSTGELFF,TGCGCCAGCAGCTTGGAGGCTAGGTCCACCGGGGAGCTGTTTTTT
TRBJ2-7,NA,TRBV28,NA,CASGLAPFGQYF,TGTGCCAGCGGGCTGGCACCCTTCGGGCAGTACTTC
TRBJ2-5,NA,TRBV2,NA,CASSELTTEETQYF,TGTGCCAGCAGTGAATTGACGACAGAAGAGACCCAGTACTTC
TRBJ2-1,NA,TRBV5-3,NA,CASPTGLPFLGQFF,TGTGCCAGCCCAACGGGACTGCCGTTTTTAGGGCAGTTCTTC
TRBJ1-1,NA,TRBV13,TRBD1,CASSTDRGREAFF,TGTGCCAGCAGCACGGACAGGGGGCGGGAAGCTTTCTTT
TRBJ1-6,NA,TRBV4-3,NA,CASSQWGAGNSPLHF,TGCGCCAGCAGCCAGTGGGGCGCCGGTAATTCACCCCTCCACTTT
TRBJ1-5,NA,TRBV7-2,NA,CASSLTGGYQPQHF,TGTGCCAGCAGCTTAACCGGAGGGTATCAGCCCCAGCATTTT
TRBJ1-6,once,TRBV28,NA,CASSSPGDVGSPLHF,TGTGCCAGCAGTTCTCCAGGGGACGTTGGATCACCCCTCCACTTT
TRBJ2-4,NA,TRBV18,TRBD1,CASRTGADIQYF,TGTGCCAGCAGGACAGGGGCGGACATTCAGTACTTC
TRBJ2-1,NA,TRBV3-1/TRBV3-2,TRBD1,CASRVLGGHEQFF,TGTGCCAGCCGGGTTCTAGGGGGCCATGAGCAGTTCTTC
TRBJ1-6,few,TRBV19,TRBD1,CASSKTGQRNSPLHF,TGTGCCAGTAGTAAAACGGGACAGCGTAATTCACCCCTCCACTTT
TRBJ1-3,NA,TRBV3-1/TRBV3-2,NA,CASSLLGGLDTTIYF,TGTGCCAGCAGCCTCCTCGGGGGGTTGGATACCACCATATATTTT
TRBJ2-7,NA,TRBV9,NA,CASSVDPTHSYEQYF,TGTGCCAGCAGCGTAGACCCTACTCACTCCTACGAGCAGTACTTC